This TCR beta chain came from a study of blood T cell repertoires in COVID-19. Study overall: T cells, B-cell-depleted T cells, or PBMCs provided the cDNA or gDNA that served as material.

Germline lookup yields CDR1 ENHRY and CDR2 SYGVKD. CDR3 length equals 16 residues. The J segment lost 5 bases and the V segment lost 0 bases, leaving 4 bases of the junction unmatched. Sequencing used immunoSEQ multiplex PCR; TCRdb keeps in-frame clones, though not all of them. The sample shows fewer than 350,000 clones, around 84% of them seen only once. The chain employs TRBV10-3 and TRBJ2-3, with TRBD2 identical over 11 bases. The source is a woman aged 25 to 39 who had been exposed to COVID-19. The source material was PBMCs or T cells enriched from blood (not recorded which). The CDR3 nucleotides read TGTGCCATCAGTGAGTCGGGTAGCGGGGGGGGAGATACGCAGTATTTT. Translating gives CAISESGSGGGDTQYF.